This T cell receptor beta chain is drawn from a study of shared clonotypes between healthy human individuals. TCRdb's table, derived via immunoSEQ multiplex PCR, lists solely in-frame clones and lacks some. This sample has roughly 2 million clones, with roughly 96% found just once. The CDR3 is made up of 13 amino acids. Trimming cost V 5 bases and J 6 bases, with 14 bases left between them. The germline V gene encodes CDR1 SGHVS and CDR2 FNYEAQ. Study-wide results and limits: The study generally estimated greater richness for naive than memory subsets. Among donors, clonotype sharing was expected to be affected by sequencing depth.

All participating donors were Caucasian adults from Nashville, Tennessee. Naive CD45RA+ and memory CD45RA-negative subsets were split from CD4+ cells. Concerning this clone itself: Its antigen is as yet unknown.

The sequenced sample consisted of naive CD4+ T cells sorted from blood. Subset defined: CD45RA+ positively selected. The chain recombines TRBV7-6 with TRBJ2-7, with TRBD1 as a possible D gene (8 bases). The clonotype was recovered from a man aged 18 to 30 in good health. The CDR3 protein is CASSTSGTGEQYF. CDR3 bases: TGTGCCAGCAGCACCAGCGGGACAGGCGAGCAGTACTTC.